Shown below are 30 T cell receptor beta chains from a single sample sequenced in a study of blood T cell repertoires in COVID-19. TCRdb's copy holds only in-frame clones and misses some; the assay was immunoSEQ multiplex PCR. Among fewer than 150,000 clones listed, around 81% were seen once. Material for sequencing was peripheral blood. Receptor source: a human donor in a cohort sampled during active COVID-19.

About this clone: Additional DNA sequences in this sample encode the identical CDR3. J is TRBJ2-7 and V is TRBV5-4; D not certain. The CDR3 length is 11 residues. Germline assignment: CDR1 SGHNT and CDR2 YYREEE (reference sequence). V was cut by 3 bases and J by 3 bases, with 4 bases left in between. The CDR3 sequence is CASSSSYEQYF. In DNA form, the CDR3 reads TGTGCCAGCAGCTCCAGCTACGAGCAGTACTTC.

This chain links TRBV27 with TRBJ2-6; D is possibly TRBD2 (6 bases). CDR3 size: 20 residues. Germline CDR1 reads MNHEY; CDR2 reads SMNVEV (reference sequence). The ends were cut back, 5 bases at V and 0 bases at J, with 23 bases in the middle. CDR3 amino acids: CASSPTGGRGRFSGANVLTF. The DNA of the CDR3 is TGTGCCAGCAGTCCCACCGGAGGGCGGGGCCGTTTCTCTGGGGCCAACGTCCTGACTTTC.

V is TRBV10-3 and J is TRBJ2-7; 8 nucleotides match TRBD2. Trimming cost V 0 bases and J 6 bases; bases outside gene matches: 4. CDR1 ENHRY and CDR2 SYGVKD come from the germline V gene. The CDR3 is 14 amino acids. Written as DNA, the CDR3 is TGTGCCATCAGTGAGTCATCGGGGGGGCTCGAGCAGTACTTC. Its protein is CAISESSGGLEQYF.

The rearrangement links TRBV10-1 to TRBJ1-2; TRBD1 agrees at 8 bases. The trim removed 8 bases at V and 5 bases at J, leaving 13 bases unmatched. The CDR3 has 15 residues. Germline lookup yields CDR1 WNHNN and CDR2 SYGVQD (reference sequence). The CDR3 protein is CASPAGQGTVYGYTF. The CDR3 DNA reads as TGCGCCAGCCCTGCCGGACAGGGAACCGTTTATGGCTACACCTTC.

The V and J genes are TRBV15 and TRBJ1-4, with D possibly TRBD1 on 5 matching bases. The CDR3 totals 14 residues. Deletions cut 1 base from V and 6 bases from J, with 9 bases between. Germline V gene sequence: CDR1 LNHNV, CDR2 YYDKDF (reference sequence). The CDR3 DNA sequence: TGTGCCACCAGCAGAGTTGGGGCAGATGAAAAACTGTTTTTT. It encodes CATSRVGADEKLFF.

The gene calls are TRBV7-6 and TRBJ1-2, with a weak D call TRBD1 (5 bases). The germline CDR1 and CDR2 sequences are SGHVS and FNYEAQ. With 11 bases removed from V and 1 base from J, the gap between germline ends came to 26 bases. This CDR3 is built from 17 residues. CDR3 DNA: TGTGCCGCGGGGCCCACTAAATTCAACTCACTTAACTATGGCTACACCTTC. It encodes CAAGPTKFNSLNYGYTF.

The chain employs TRBV24-1 and TRBJ2-1; D is ambiguous. The CDR3 runs to 13 residues. Germline CDR1 reads KGHDR; CDR2 reads SFDVKD. V dropped 4 bases and J dropped 7 bases, with 10 bases sitting between them. CDR3 nucleotide sequence: TGTGCCACCAGTGAGGCCCAGTGGAATGAGCAGTTCTTC. Encoded protein: CATSEAQWNEQFF.

This rearrangement joins TRBV6-5 to TRBJ2-1; weak D call: TRBD1 (6 bases). Trimming pared 4 bases from V and 6 bases from J, leaving 16 bases between. The germline CDR1 and CDR2 sequences are MNHEY and SVGAGI. This CDR3 is 15 amino acids long. Written as DNA, the CDR3 is TGTGCCAGCAGTTGGGGGACATCTGGAGTCAATGAGCAGTTCTTC. Translation gives CASSWGTSGVNEQFF.

The J gene is TRBJ2-7, the V gene TRBV5-1, with D possibly matching TRBD1 (6 bases). Germline V lookup: CDR1 SGHRS, CDR2 YFSETQ. CDR3 length: 14 residues. The germline V and J ends were trimmed by 3 bases and 1 base, with 11 bases remaining between them. The chain's CDR3 is CASSSRGGSYEQYF. The CDR3 DNA reads as TGCGCCAGCAGCTCCAGGGGCGGGTCCTACGAGCAGTACTTC.

The chain combines TRBV7-9 with TRBJ1-1, with D uncertain. Germline values: CDR1 SEHNR, CDR2 FQNEAQ (reference sequence). V was trimmed by 0 bases and J by 1 base, leaving 12 bases between them. The CDR3 covers 16 residues. CDR3 region: CASSLAAGTWNTEAFF. The CDR3 DNA follows: TGTGCCAGCAGCTTAGCGGCAGGCACCTGGAACACTGAAGCTTTCTTT.

About this clone itself: This sample includes further DNA sequences coding for the same CDR3. The DNA of the CDR3 is TGTGCCAGCAGTTTATGGGGGAGGCGCAATCAGCCCCAGCATTTT. Translated, it gives CASSLWGRRNQPQHF. The chain couples TRBV28 to TRBJ1-5; no reliable D call. V gave up 0 bases and J gave up 2 bases, with 8 bases separating them. Germline loops: CDR1 MDHEN, CDR2 SYDVKM. The CDR3 is made up of 15 amino acids.

This rearrangement joins TRBV10-3 to TRBJ1-1; 7 bases fit TRBD1. Germline trimming cut 8 bases from V and 2 bases from J; bases unmatched to any gene: 8. This CDR3 region has 14 residues. Germline CDR1 reads ENHRY; CDR2 reads SYGVKD. In nucleotides, the CDR3 is TGTGCCATCGCCACTCGGACAGGCAACACTGAAGCTTTCTTT. It codes for CAIATRTGNTEAFF.

This clone has more than one count but fewer than ten. The chain uses TRBV4-1 and TRBJ2-3, with D uncertain. This CDR3 has 13 amino acids. The germline V gene encodes CDR1 MGHRA and CDR2 YSYEKL. The ends were cut back, 2 bases at V and 10 bases at J, with 13 bases in the middle. In nucleotides, the CDR3 is TGCGCCAGCAGCCAACTGTTCGGGTCCTCGCAGTATTTT. Its protein product is CASSQLFGSSQYF.

CDR3 protein: CASSQDSGGNYGYTF. CDR3 sequence (DNA): TGTGCCAGCAGCCAAGACTCAGGGGGCAACTATGGCTACACCTTC. This sequence joins TRBV3-1 (or the pseudogene TRBV3-2) and TRBJ1-2; 8 bases are shared with TRBD1. The germline V gene encodes CDR1 LGHDT and CDR2 YNNKEL (reference sequence). There are 15 residues in the CDR3. V was pared by 0 bases and J by 2 bases, with 2 bases of the junction left unmatched.

The chain has TRBV6-5 and TRBJ1-1, with D perhaps TRBD1 (6 bases). V lost 7 bases and J lost 2, with 11 bases in between. This CDR3 region has 13 residues. Germline values: CDR1 MNHEY, CDR2 SVGAGI. The CDR3 nucleotides read TGTGCCAGCAAAACAGGGTTTAACACTGAAGCTTTCTTT. Amino acid sequence: CASKTGFNTEAFF.

The chain links TRBV30 to TRBJ1-3, with TRBD1 matching 11 bases. CDR1 is GTSNPN and CDR2 is SVGIG in the germline V gene (reference sequence). J gave up 4 bases and V 7 bases, and 3 bases lay outside the gene matches. The CDR3 has 13 residues. The CDR3 DNA reads as TGTGCCTCGGACAGGGGGCAAGGAAACACCATATATTTT. This codes for CASDRGQGNTIYF. The whole variable domain, remainder taken from reference TRBV30 and TRBJ1-3, is SQTIHQWPATLVQPVGSPLSLECTVEGTSNPNLYWYRQAAGRGLQLLFYSVGIGQISSEVPQNLSASRPQDRQFILSSKKLLLSDSGFYLCASDRGQGNTIYFGEGSWLTVV.

This clone was counted only a few times. The rearrangement uses TRBV30 and TRBJ1-5; D is ambiguous. Germline loops: CDR1 GTSNPN, CDR2 SVGIG (reference sequence). The CDR3 contains 13 residues. Trimming pared 3 bases from V and 1 base from J, leaving 7 bases between. The CDR3 DNA follows: TGTGCCTGGAGGGGAGGCAGCAATCAGCCCCAGCATTTT. Its translation: CAWRGGSNQPQHF.

This CDR3 is CASSLSGQGGTDTQYF. CDR3 coding DNA: TGTGCCAGTAGTCTTTCCGGACAGGGAGGCACAGATACGCAGTATTTT. The chain is built from TRBV19 and TRBJ2-3; 8 bases map to TRBD1. Germline V lookup: CDR1 LNHDA, CDR2 SQIVND (reference sequence). Losses at the gene ends were 5 bases for V and 1 base for J; bases not matched to a gene: 8. This CDR3 region has 16 residues. The variable domain in full, completed from reference TRBV19 and TRBJ2-3, reads DGGITQSPKYLFRKEGQNVTLSCEQNLNHDAMYWYRQDPGQGLRLIYYSQIVNDFQKGDIAEGYSVSREKKESFPLTVTSAQKNPTAFYLCASSLSGQGGTDTQYFGPGTRLTVL.

The rearrangement links TRBV9 to TRBJ1-6; TRBD1 is a possible D gene (5 bases). CDR3 length: 16 amino acids. V lost 0 bases and J 2 bases, leaving 9 bases between the germline ends. Germline values: CDR1 SGDLS, CDR2 YYNGEE. This CDR3 reads CASSVAQGPYNSPLHF. The CDR3, as DNA: TGTGCCAGCAGCGTAGCTCAGGGCCCCTATAATTCACCCCTCCACTTT. The variable domain in full, with the rest retrieved from reference TRBV9 and TRBJ1-6, is DSGVTQTPKHLITATGQRVTLRCSPRSGDLSVYWYQQSLDQGLQFLIQYYNGEERAKGNILERFSAQQFPDLHSELNLSSLELGDSALYFCASSVAQGPYNSPLHFGNGTRLTVT.

The chain recombines TRBV5-6 with TRBJ2-2; maybe TRBD1 (7 bases). The germline gives CDR1 SGHDT, CDR2 YYEEEE. The CDR3 spans 17 residues. The V end was cut by 0 bases, the J end by 4 bases, with 16 bases between. The CDR3 bases are TGTGCCAGCAGCTTGGGTGGCCAGGGGGGATCCACCGGGGAGCTGTTTTTT. It is translated as CASSLGGQGGSTGELFF.

The rearrangement joins TRBV4-1 to TRBJ1-6; maybe TRBD1 (6 bases). CDR1 is MGHRA, CDR2 YSYEKL, per germline. CDR3 length: 15 residues. V was shortened by 4 bases and J by 7 bases, with 14 bases between the two germline ends. CDR3 coding DNA: TGCGCCAGCAGCCTAATGGACAGCTCAAATTCACCCCTCCACTTT. This translates into CASSLMDSSNSPLHF.

This chain links TRBV29-1 with TRBJ2-1; 7 bases are a match to TRBD1. Germline loops: CDR1 SQVTM, CDR2 ANQGSEA. V shed 7 bases, J shed 4 bases, and the junction held 1 base outside the gene matches. CDR3 length equals 11 residues. Here the CDR3 DNA reads TGCAGCGGGACAGGTTACAATGAGCAGTTCTTC. Translating it yields CSGTGYNEQFF.

The chain has TRBV29-1 and TRBJ2-7; a weak D match, TRBD1 (6 bases). From germline, CDR1 is SQVTM and CDR2 ANQGSEA. V was clipped by 0 bases and J by 3 bases, with 9 bases between them. The CDR3 length is 13 residues. The CDR3 DNA reads TGCAGCGTTGAAGATCTACAGGGCTACGAGCAGTACTTC. This codes for CSVEDLQGYEQYF.

This clone was counted a single time. The gene calls are TRBV5-1 and TRBJ2-7, with a weak D call TRBD2 (6 bases). V lost 4 bases and J 3 bases, leaving 14 bases between the germline ends. Germline values: CDR1 SGHRS, CDR2 YFSETQ. This CDR3 region has 14 residues. The CDR3 nucleotides read TGCGCCAGCAGCCCGGAGGGCAGGAACTACGAGCAGTACTTC. As protein: CASSPEGRNYEQYF.

This chain uses TRBV6-4 with TRBJ1-1, with unresolved D. CDR3 length: 15 residues. The germline V gene encodes CDR1 MRHNA and CDR2 SNTAGT. V was shortened by 2 bases and J by 0 bases, with 10 bases between the two germline ends. CDR3 loop: CASSDLRRVNTEAFF. The DNA for the CDR3 is TGTGCCAGCAGTGACCTGAGGAGGGTGAACACTGAAGCTTTCTTT.

The rearrangement links TRBV11-2 to TRBJ2-3; D is perhaps TRBD2 (5 bases). This CDR3 is 12 amino acids long. Trimming removed 4 bases at V and 7 bases at J, with 9 bases between. The germline V gene has CDR1 SGHAT and CDR2 FQNNGV. Here the CDR3 reads CASSSRGYTQYF. In DNA form, the CDR3 reads TGTGCCAGCAGCTCACGCGGGTATACGCAGTATTTT.

The chain has TRBV11-3 and TRBJ2-5, with TRBD1 as a possible D gene (5 bases). The V and J ends lost 5 bases and 4 bases respectively, with 14 bases between them. This CDR3 comprises 14 residues. The germline V gene has CDR1 SGHNT and CDR2 YENEEA. The CDR3 nucleotides are TGTGCCAGCAGCCGGCAGGGTTTAGGAGAGACCCAGTACTTC. Amino acid sequence: CASSRQGLGETQYF.

The V and J genes are TRBV25-1 and TRBJ1-1; 9 bases fit TRBD1. The CDR3 spans 15 residues. The germline V gene has CDR1 MGHDK and CDR2 SYGVNS. Unmatched junction bases numbered 7, after V lost 5 bases and J lost 3 bases. The CDR3: CASSWDREVDTEAFF. The CDR3, as DNA: TGTGCCAGCAGTTGGGACAGGGAGGTAGACACTGAAGCTTTCTTT.

In this sample, this clone turned up a few times. The rearrangement uses TRBV5-1 and TRBJ2-2; 8 nucleotides align to TRBD1. The CDR3 covers 16 residues. The V gene's germline CDR1 is SGHRS and CDR2 YFSETQ. V shed 7 bases, J shed 3 bases, and the junction held 11 bases outside the gene matches. The CDR3 sequence is CASGRTGGVYTGELFF. DNA of the CDR3: TGCGCCAGCGGCCGAACAGGGGGAGTTTACACCGGGGAGCTGTTTTTT.

This clone showed up just a few times. The chain employs TRBV30 and TRBJ1-1; D is uncertain. V was cut by 5 bases and J by 0 bases, with 7 bases left in between. Germline CDR1 is GTSNPN and CDR2 is SVGIG (reference sequence). The CDR3 totals 12 residues. The CDR3 sequence: CAWGLLNTEAFF. CDR3 nucleotides: TGTGCCTGGGGACTTCTGAACACTGAAGCTTTCTTT.